These 7 T cell receptor beta chains share one sample of origin, sequenced in a study of shared clonotypes between healthy human individuals. Libraries were prepared by immunoSEQ multiplex PCR; TCRdb keeps only in-frame clonotypes and omits some of them. The data show 180,000 or so clones, roughly 93% seen once. The sequencing input was naive CD4+ T cells sorted from blood. Subset described: CD45RA+ positively selected. These receptors came from a woman in her thirties in good health.

This chain's CDR3 is CASRAFTGLAGGRAGELFF. The CDR3 DNA reads as TGTGCCAGTAGGGCCTTCACGGGACTAGCGGGAGGGCGCGCCGGGGAGCTGTTTTTT. The genes are TRBV19 and TRBJ2-2; 16 bases line up with TRBD2. V gave up 6 bases and J gave up 6 bases; unmatched junction bases: 13. The germline V gene has CDR1 LNHDA and CDR2 SQIVND (reference sequence). The CDR3 consists of 19 residues.

This rearrangement joins TRBV2 to TRBJ1-5; 9 bases match TRBD1. With 4 bases clipped from V and 0 bases from J, the junction kept 7 bases outside the gene matches. Germline CDR1 is SNHLY and CDR2 is FYNNEI. There are 17 residues in the CDR3. The CDR3 coding sequence is TGTGCCAGCAGTGTCCGGGGACAGGGCAATAGCAATCAGCCCCAGCATTTT. Amino acid sequence: CASSVRGQGNSNQPQHF.

This clone was counted only a few times. The chain carries TRBV28 and TRBJ2-7, with D unclear. This CDR3 has 13 amino acids. Trimming pared 6 bases from V and 0 bases from J, leaving 9 bases between. Per germline, CDR1 MDHEN and CDR2 SYDVKM. The CDR3 region is CASSPTGSYEQYF. The CDR3 nucleotides read TGTGCCAGCAGCCCGACTGGCTCCTACGAGCAGTACTTC. Filled out from reference TRBV28 and TRBJ2-7, the complete variable domain reads DVKVTQSSRYLVKRTGEKVFLECVQDMDHENMFWYRQDPGLGLRLIYFSYDVKMKEKGDIPEGYSVSREKKERFSLILESASTNQTSMYLCASSPTGSYEQYFGPGTRLTVT.

This clone occurred once. The J gene is TRBJ1-4, the V gene TRBV28; D possibly corresponds to TRBD1 (6 bases). V dropped 6 bases and J dropped 8 bases, with 25 bases sitting between them. This CDR3 has 17 amino acids. Germline V lookup: CDR1 MDHEN, CDR2 SYDVKM. The CDR3 DNA follows: TGTGCCAGCAGCGCCGGGGGGGGGCGCCTTTTAGGAGAAAAACTGTTTTTT. Translating gives CASSAGGGRLLGEKLFF.

The chain has TRBV29-1 and TRBJ1-1; D is possibly TRBD1 (6 bases). The germline CDR1 and CDR2 sequences are SQVTM and ANQGSEA. V lost 2 bases to trimming and J lost 6 bases, with 10 bases between them. The CDR3 has 12 amino acids. The CDR3 sequence is CSVEPGVPEAFF. CDR3 sequence (DNA): TGCAGCGTTGAACCAGGGGTCCCTGAAGCTTTCTTT.

This clone was seen just once. CDR3 residues: CASSTPLAGVETQYF. CDR3 DNA: TGTGCCAGTAGTACCCCTCTAGCGGGAGTGGAGACCCAGTACTTC. The chain carries TRBV19 and TRBJ2-5; 10 bases map to TRBD2. This CDR3 comprises 15 residues. Trimming took 4 bases from V and 5 from J; bases not matched to a gene: 7. Germline V gene data show CDR1 as LNHDA and CDR2 as SQIVND (reference sequence).

The CDR3 here is CASSKLGDTQYF. The DNA for the CDR3 is TGTGCCAGCAGTAAGCTAGGGGATACGCAGTATTTT. The V gene is TRBV6-6, the J gene TRBJ2-3; D is unclear. Looked up from germline, CDR1 is MNHNY and CDR2 is SVGAGI (reference sequence). Trimming left V 5 bases short and J 6 bases short, with 9 bases between. This CDR3 is built from 12 residues.